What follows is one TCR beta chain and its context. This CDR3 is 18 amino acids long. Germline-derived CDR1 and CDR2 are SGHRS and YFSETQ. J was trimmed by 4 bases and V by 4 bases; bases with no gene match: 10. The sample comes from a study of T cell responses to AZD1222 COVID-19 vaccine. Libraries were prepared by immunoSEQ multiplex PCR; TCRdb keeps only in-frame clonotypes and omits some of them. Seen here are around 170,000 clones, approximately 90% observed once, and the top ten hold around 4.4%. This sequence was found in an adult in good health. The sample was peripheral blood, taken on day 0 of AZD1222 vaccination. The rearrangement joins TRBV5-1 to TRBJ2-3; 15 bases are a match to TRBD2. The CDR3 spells CASSGGLAGGPFADTQYF. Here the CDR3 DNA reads TGCGCCAGCAGCGGAGGACTAGCGGGAGGGCCGTTTGCAGATACGCAGTATTTT.